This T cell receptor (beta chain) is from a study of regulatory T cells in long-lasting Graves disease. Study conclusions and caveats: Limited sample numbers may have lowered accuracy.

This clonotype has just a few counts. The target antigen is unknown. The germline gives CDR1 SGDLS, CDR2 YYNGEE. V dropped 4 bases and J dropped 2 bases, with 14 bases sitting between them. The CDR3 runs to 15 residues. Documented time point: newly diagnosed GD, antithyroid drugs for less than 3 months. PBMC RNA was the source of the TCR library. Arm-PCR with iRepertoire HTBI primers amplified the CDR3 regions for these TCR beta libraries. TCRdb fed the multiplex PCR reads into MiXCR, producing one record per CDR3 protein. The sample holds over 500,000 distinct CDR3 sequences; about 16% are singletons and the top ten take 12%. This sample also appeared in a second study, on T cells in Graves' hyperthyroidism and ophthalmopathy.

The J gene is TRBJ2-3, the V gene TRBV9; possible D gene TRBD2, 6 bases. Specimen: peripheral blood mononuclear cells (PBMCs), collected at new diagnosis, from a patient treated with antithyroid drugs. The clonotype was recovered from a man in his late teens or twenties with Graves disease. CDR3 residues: CASSPRLGNTDTQYF. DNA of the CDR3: TGTGCCAGCAGCCCACGACTAGGCAACACAGATACGCAGTATTTT.